The 18 T cell receptor beta chains presented below share a single source sample, sequenced in a study of blood T cell repertoires in COVID-19. Here immunoSEQ multiplex PCR was the method, and the copy in TCRdb shows in-frame clones only, minus some. Of hundreds of thousands of clones listed, nearly 90% are singletons. The sequenced sample consisted of peripheral blood. The source is a human donor in a cohort sampled during active COVID-19.

This clone came up a few times. CDR3: CASSMQGNGYTF. DNA of the CDR3: TGTGCCAGTAGTATGCAGGGAAATGGCTACACCTTC. J is TRBJ1-2 and V is TRBV19; D perhaps matches TRBD1 (5 bases). This CDR3 comprises 12 residues. V dropped 3 bases and J dropped 6 bases, with 8 bases sitting between them. Germline CDR1 and CDR2: LNHDA and SQIVND (reference sequence).

The rearrangement joins TRBV7-2 to TRBJ1-1, with 8 bases identical to TRBD1. The CDR3 covers 15 residues. The V and J ends lost 3 bases and 4 bases, in that order; junction bases with no gene match: 7. Germline CDR1 is SGHTA and CDR2 is FQGNSA. The CDR3 nucleotides are TGTGCCAGCAGCTTGGGGGGACAGGTAGGCACTGAAGCTTTCTTT. The encoded protein is CASSLGGQVGTEAFF.

This clone was seen only a few times. V usage is TRBV7-3 and J usage is TRBJ2-6; the D is unclear. This CDR3 comprises 14 residues. Trimming removed 2 bases from V and 1 base from J, with 3 bases in between. Germline V gene lookup returns CDR1 SGHTA and CDR2 FQGTGA. Written as DNA, the CDR3 is TGTGCCAGCAGCTTACGTTCTGGGGCCAACGTCCTGACTTTC. It yields the protein CASSLRSGANVLTF.

J is TRBJ2-1 and V is TRBV7-6; 10 positions match TRBD2. Trimming at V came to 2 bases and at J to 8 bases, leaving 6 bases not matched to a gene. CDR1 and CDR2 (germline): SGHVS, FNYEAQ. The CDR3 runs to 15 residues. CDR3 in amino acids: CASSLFTSGVDEQFF. DNA of the CDR3: TGTGCCAGCAGCTTATTTACTAGCGGGGTGGATGAGCAGTTCTTC.

This clone was seen just once. The junction shows a germline mismatch at one end, possibly a read error. The genes are TRBV7-7 and TRBJ2-1, with 10 nucleotides matching TRBD2. This CDR3 has 17 amino acids. Per the germline V gene, CDR1 is SSHAT and CDR2 is FNYEAQ (reference sequence). This chain's CDR3 is CASSLGVRASGSHEQFF. In DNA, the CDR3 is TGTGCTAGCAGCTTAGGAGTTCGGGCTAGCGGGAGCCATGAGCAGTTCTTC.

The rearrangement links TRBV10-3 to TRBJ2-7; 13 bases line up with TRBD2. This CDR3 has 15 residues. V was pared by 4 bases and J by 5 bases, with 5 bases of the junction left unmatched. Germline V lookup: CDR1 ENHRY, CDR2 SYGVKD. The CDR3 spells CAISGTSGSSHEQYF. CDR3 DNA sequence: TGTGCCATCAGTGGGACTAGCGGGAGTTCACACGAGCAGTACTTC.

The chain links TRBV7-2 to TRBJ1-1; 9 nucleotides agree with TRBD1. CDR3 length: 15 amino acids. Germline loops: CDR1 SGHTA, CDR2 FQGNSA. Trimming removed 0 bases from V and 4 bases from J; junction bases left unmatched: 3. The CDR3 sequence: CASSLAQGAGTEAFF. In DNA, the CDR3 is TGTGCCAGCAGCTTAGCACAGGGGGCGGGCACTGAAGCTTTCTTT.

The V gene is TRBV5-6, the J gene TRBJ2-7, with 9 bases matching TRBD2. This CDR3 spans 14 amino acids. Germline CDR1 SGHDT, CDR2 YYEEEE. J lost 0 bases, V lost 7 bases, and 5 bases had no gene match. The CDR3 protein is CASGFSGSSYEQYF. CDR3 DNA: TGTGCCAGCGGGTTTAGCGGGAGCTCCTACGAGCAGTACTTC.

This clone occurred once. This chain uses TRBV27 with TRBJ1-1; a weak D match, TRBD1 (5 bases). This CDR3 comprises 13 residues. Germline-derived CDR1 and CDR2 are MNHEY and SMNVEV (reference sequence). V was trimmed by 6 bases and J by 4 bases, leaving 12 bases between them. CDR3: CASRRRGSTEAFF. The CDR3 nucleotides are TGTGCCAGCAGAAGAAGGGGTTCCACTGAAGCTTTCTTT.

On this clone itself: One junction end disagrees with the germline gene, perhaps due to a read error. The chain uses TRBV7-7 and TRBJ2-5; D not certain. CDR3 length: 15 amino acids. Germline V gene sequence: CDR1 SSHAT, CDR2 FNYEAQ (reference sequence). CDR3 sequence: CASSLDLDPGETQYF. The CDR3 DNA reads as TGTGCTAGCAGCTTAGATCTTGATCCTGGCGAGACCCAGTACTTC. Full variable domain (rest looked up from reference TRBV7-7 and TRBJ2-5): GAGVSQSPRYKVTKRGQDVTLRCDPISSHATLYWYQQALGQGPEFLTYFNYEAQPDKSGLPSDRFSAERPEGSISTLTIQRTEQRDSAMYRCASSLDLDPGETQYFGPGTRLLVL.

This sequence joins TRBV7-2 and TRBJ2-7; 11 bases are shared with TRBD1. There are 12 residues in the CDR3. After removal of 9 bases from V and 5 bases from J, the junction contained 3 bases not matched to a gene. CDR1 is SGHTA, CDR2 FQGNSA, per germline. The chain's CDR3 is CARVGQGDEQYF. CDR3 sequence (DNA): TGTGCCAGGGTGGGACAGGGGGACGAGCAGTACTTC. Using reference TRBV7-2 and TRBJ2-7 for the parts outside the CDR3, the full variable domain is GAGVSQSPSNKVTEKGKDVELRCDPISGHTALYWYRQSLGQGLEFLIYFQGNSAPDKSGLPSDRFSAERTGGSVSTLTIQRTQQEDSAVYLCARVGQGDEQYFGPGTRLTVT.

V and J are TRBV3-1 (or the pseudogene TRBV3-2) and TRBJ2-7; no clear D gene. The ends were cut back, 3 bases at V and 5 bases at J, with 14 bases in the middle. In germline, CDR1 is LGHDT, CDR2 YNNKEL (reference sequence). This CDR3 has 14 amino acids. The CDR3 loop is CASSQALLTHEQYF. In DNA, the CDR3 is TGTGCCAGCAGCCAGGCCCTCCTTACCCACGAGCAGTACTTC.

This rearrangement joins TRBV27 to TRBJ2-5; TRBD1 might be the D (5 bases). The V gene's germline CDR1 is MNHEY and CDR2 SMNVEV (reference sequence). Between the trimmed V and J ends, which lost 6 bases and 5 bases, there was a span of 13 bases. The CDR3 loop spans 13 amino acids. The chain's CDR3 is CASRGAGKETQYF. The CDR3 nucleotides read TGTGCCAGCAGAGGGGCAGGGAAGGAGACCCAGTACTTC.

The gene calls are TRBV2 and TRBJ1-4, with 11 bases lining up with TRBD1. This CDR3 is built from 15 residues. The trim removed 8 bases at V and 8 bases at J, leaving 10 bases unmatched. Germline loops: CDR1 SNHLY, CDR2 FYNNEI. DNA of the CDR3: TGTGCCAGCCGGTCCCGGGACAGGGGGGGGGAAAAACTGTTTTTT. Protein: CASRSRDRGGEKLFF.

The J gene is TRBJ2-5, the V gene TRBV6-5, with D perhaps matching TRBD1 (5 bases). There are 15 residues in the CDR3. Germline loops: CDR1 MNHEY, CDR2 SVGAGI. V gave up 5 bases and J gave up 5 bases, with 18 bases separating them. CDR3 bases: TGTGCCAGCAGTCCCCCGTGGGGCGCTGGGGAGACCCAGTACTTC. Its protein is CASSPPWGAGETQYF.

This clone was observed a single time. The chain combines TRBV4-1 with TRBJ2-7; a possible D gene is TRBD2 (5 bases). CDR1 MGHRA and CDR2 YSYEKL come from the germline V gene. V gave up 1 base and J gave up 0 bases, with 10 bases separating them. The CDR3 runs 15 residues. The CDR3 DNA is TGCGCCAGCAGCCAAGCGGGAAGGTCCTCCTACGAGCAGTACTTC. As protein: CASSQAGRSSYEQYF.

Comment on this clone: At one of its ends the junction is not consistent with the germline gene, which may arise from a read error. The rearrangement links TRBV5-1 to TRBJ2-3; TRBD1 is a possible D gene (5 bases). The germline gives CDR1 SGHRS, CDR2 YFSETQ. The CDR3 is made up of 14 amino acids. CDR3 amino acids: CASRSPPETETQYF. The CDR3 bases are TGCGCCAGCAGATCCCCCCCCGAGACAGAGACGCAGTATTTT.

The chain joins TRBV30 to TRBJ1-5, with unresolved D. This CDR3 is 15 amino acids long. In germline, CDR1 is GTSNPN, CDR2 SVGIG (reference sequence). Trimming pared 3 bases from V and 2 bases from J, leaving 14 bases between. This CDR3 is CAWRRALGGNQPQHF. In DNA form, the CDR3 reads TGTGCCTGGAGAAGAGCCCTCGGGGGCAATCAGCCCCAGCATTTT. The whole variable domain, filled in from reference TRBV30 and TRBJ1-5, reads SQTIHQWPATLVQPVGSPLSLECTVEGTSNPNLYWYRQAAGRGLQLLFYSVGIGQISSEVPQNLSASRPQDRQFILSSKKLLLSDSGFYLCAWRRALGGNQPQHFGDGTRLSIL.